This T cell receptor beta chain is drawn from a study of blood T cells in healthy people across ages. Primers used in a second PCR of about 7 to 12 cycles were a sample-barcoded 5' primer and a J-beta primer mix. TCRdb fed the 5' RACE reads into MiXCR, producing one record per CDR3 protein. The sample has about 780,000 distinct CDR3 sequences; 35% to 50% are singletons. The receptor's source is an elderly man in good health. The sequencing sample was made of blood.

The CDR3 region is CSVEGSKGNEQFF. Written as DNA, the CDR3 is TGCAGCGTTGAAGGGAGTAAGGGTAATGAGCAGTTCTTC. The gene calls are TRBV29-1 and TRBJ2-1; D ambiguous. Germline CDR1 and CDR2: SQVTM and ANQGSEA. V shed 1 base and J shed 7 bases, with 11 bases lying between them. The CDR3 is 13 residues long.